This TCR beta chain was retrieved from a study of cytomegalovirus exposure and HLA in healthy donors. About the research overall: Falling in the Caucasian-associated ancestry cluster were about 83% of under 450 genotyped donors. Study-level results: V- and J-gene trimming in TCR beta was tied to a missense DCLRE1C variant by an analysis performed later. According to an earlier analysis, most TCR beta V segments yielded productive rearrangements about 87% or about 30% of the time. It was reported that TCR beta sequences correctly inferred the HLA-A and HLA-B alleles for most subjects.

As for this clone: Its antigen is unidentified.

Vbeta (60) and Jbeta (13) primers were used in the PCR. Libraries were prepared by immunoSEQ multiplex PCR; TCRdb keeps only in-frame clonotypes and omits some of them. This repertoire shows some 200,000 clones, around four fifths found once; its top ten account for roughly 1.6%. The ends were cut back, 6 bases at V and 3 bases at J, with 18 bases in the middle. This CDR3 spans 15 amino acids. Germline-derived CDR1 and CDR2 are MNHEY and SMNVEV (reference sequence). The genes are TRBV27 and TRBJ2-7, with TRBD2 as a possible D gene (6 bases). The TCR was taken from a man aged 45 to 65 in good health and CMV-seronegative. Sequenced sample: PBMCs. CDR3 sequence: CASRLALAGLYEQYF. The CDR3 nucleotides read TGTGCCAGCAGATTAGCGTTGGCGGGACTCTACGAGCAGTACTTC.